This is a list of T cell receptor beta chains from one sample in a study of siplizumab effects on memory and regulatory T cells. Measured with immunoSEQ multiplex PCR; TCRdb has only the in-frame clones, and not every one. The table has 80,000 to 95,000 clones, roughly 94% seen once. Source material: CD8+ T cells sorted from blood. These receptors originate from a human donor in good health. Both conserved end residues are part of each CDR3. The D gene is left open where the match is weak.

V,J,D,CDR3,DNA
TRBV28,TRBJ1-2,.,CASSLFMGYGYTF,TGTGCCAGCAGTTTATTTATGGGCTATGGCTACACCTTC
TRBV6-1,TRBJ2-5,.,CASSEALFLELSQETQYF,TGTGCCAGCAGTGAGGCCCTATTCTTGGAATTAAGCCAAGAGACCCAGTACTTC
TRBV7-9,TRBJ2-3,.,CASSLGSAYPTDTQYF,TGTGCCAGCAGCTTAGGTAGCGCATACCCCACAGATACGCAGTATTTT
TRBV27,TRBJ2-3,TRBD2,CASSFSGRSTDTQYF,TGTGCCAGCAGTTTCAGCGGGAGAAGCACAGATACGCAGTATTTT
TRBV4-1,TRBJ2-4,.,CASSQETALAKNIQYF,TGCGCCAGCAGCCAAGAGACAGCCCTAGCCAAAAACATTCAGTACTTC
TRBV28,TRBJ1-6,.,CASSLGRGSSPLHF,TGTGCCAGCAGTTTAGGGAGGGGGTCTTCACCCCTCCACTTT
TRBV9,TRBJ1-1,.,CASSQNGVGVTEAFF,TGTGCCAGCAGCCAAAATGGGGTGGGAGTGACTGAAGCTTTCTTT
TRBV6-5,TRBJ2-1,TRBD1,CASSYQPGQGYNEQFF,TGTGCCAGCAGTTATCAACCGGGACAGGGTTACAATGAGCAGTTCTTC
TRBV5-1,TRBJ2-7,TRBD1,CASSPEVRGRGYEQYF,TGCGCCAGCAGCCCAGAAGTCAGGGGGCGCGGGTACGAGCAGTACTTC
TRBV6-5,TRBJ2-7,.,CASSWAREQYF,TGTGCCAGCAGTTGGGCCCGGGAGCAGTACTTC
TRBV7-9,TRBJ2-7,.,CASSTGTGGHEQYF,TGTGCCAGCAGCACCGGGACGGGGGGCCACGAGCAGTACTTC
TRBV4-1,TRBJ2-5,.,CASSQGSSTQETQYF,TGCGCCAGCAGCCAAGGTAGCAGTACCCAAGAGACCCAGTACTTC
TRBV7-6,TRBJ2-7,.,CASSLSRTYEQYF,TGTGCCAGCAGCTTATCGAGAACGTACGAGCAGTACTTC
TRBV7-2,TRBJ1-5,.,CASSASSNQPQHF,TGTGCCAGCAGCGCTTCTAGCAATCAGCCCCAGCATTTT
TRBV28,TRBJ2-7,.,CASSLGGLYYEQYF,TGTGCCAGCAGCCTCGGGGGGCTTTACTACGAGCAGTACTTC
TRBV7-9,TRBJ2-7,.,CASSLGGYYEQYF,TGTGCCAGCAGCTTGGGCGGGTACTACGAGCAGTACTTC
TRBV28,TRBJ2-7,.,CASSTYEQYF,TGTGCCAGCAGCACATACGAGCAGTACTTC
TRBV14,TRBJ2-7,.,CASSQDGGGWYEQYF,TGTGCCAGCAGCCAAGATGGGGGGGGCTGGTACGAGCAGTACTTC